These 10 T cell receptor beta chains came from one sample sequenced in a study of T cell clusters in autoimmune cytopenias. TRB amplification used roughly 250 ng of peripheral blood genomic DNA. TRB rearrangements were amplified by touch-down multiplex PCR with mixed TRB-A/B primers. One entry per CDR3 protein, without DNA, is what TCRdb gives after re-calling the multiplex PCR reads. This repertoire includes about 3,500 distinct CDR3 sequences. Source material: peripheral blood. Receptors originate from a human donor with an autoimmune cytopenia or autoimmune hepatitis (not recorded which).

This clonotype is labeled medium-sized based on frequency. The CDR3 loop is CASSLWGRGPQETQYF. The V gene is TRBV5-5, the J gene TRBJ2-5; the TCRdb call, TRBD1, lacks DNA for checking. The CDR3 spans 16 residues. Looked up from germline, CDR1 is SGHKS and CDR2 is YYEKEE (reference sequence).

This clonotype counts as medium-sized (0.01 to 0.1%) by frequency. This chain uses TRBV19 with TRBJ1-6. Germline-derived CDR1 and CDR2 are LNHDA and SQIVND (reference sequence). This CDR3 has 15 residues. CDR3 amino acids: CASSDGRTYNSPLHF.

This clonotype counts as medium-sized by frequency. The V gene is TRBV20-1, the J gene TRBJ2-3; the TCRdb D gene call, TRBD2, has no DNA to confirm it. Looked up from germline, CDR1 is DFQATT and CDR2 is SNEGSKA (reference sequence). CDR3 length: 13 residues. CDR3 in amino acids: CSAPGLAGDTQYF.

The CDR3 here is CASSTHQGNTIYF. The rearrangement uses TRBV21-1 and TRBJ1-3. TRBV21-1 is recorded as a pseudogene. The CDR3 runs 13 residues.

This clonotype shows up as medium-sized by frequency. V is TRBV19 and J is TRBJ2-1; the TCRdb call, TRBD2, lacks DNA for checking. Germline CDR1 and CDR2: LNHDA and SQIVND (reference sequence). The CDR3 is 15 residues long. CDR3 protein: CASRTSGGGSNEQFF.

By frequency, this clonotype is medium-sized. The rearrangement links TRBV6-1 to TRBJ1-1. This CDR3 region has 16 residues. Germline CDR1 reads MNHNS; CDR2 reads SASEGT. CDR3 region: CASSEALGRMNTEAFF.

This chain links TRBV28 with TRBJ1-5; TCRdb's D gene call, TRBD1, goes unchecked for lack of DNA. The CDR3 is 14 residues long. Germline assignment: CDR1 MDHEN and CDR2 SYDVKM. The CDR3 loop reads CASSKGQVYQPQHF.

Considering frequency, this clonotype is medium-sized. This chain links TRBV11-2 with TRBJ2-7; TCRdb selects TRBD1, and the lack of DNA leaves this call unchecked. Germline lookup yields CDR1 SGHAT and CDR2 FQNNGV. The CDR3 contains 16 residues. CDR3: CASSSFPPREGYEQYF.

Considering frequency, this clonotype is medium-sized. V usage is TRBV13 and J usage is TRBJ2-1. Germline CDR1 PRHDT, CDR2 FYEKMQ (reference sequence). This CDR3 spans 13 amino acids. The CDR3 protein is CASSRVAYNEQFF. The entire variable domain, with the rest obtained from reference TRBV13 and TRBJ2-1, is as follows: AAGVIQSPRHLIKEKRETATLKCYPIPRHDTVYWYQQGPGQDPQFLISFYEKMQSDKGSIPDRFSAQQFSDYHSELNMSSLELGDSALYFCASSRVAYNEQFFGPGTRLTVL.

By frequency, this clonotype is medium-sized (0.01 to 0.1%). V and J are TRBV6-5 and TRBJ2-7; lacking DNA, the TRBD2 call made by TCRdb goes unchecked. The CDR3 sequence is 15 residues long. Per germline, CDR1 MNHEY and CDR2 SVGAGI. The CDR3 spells CASSSGTSGSYEQYF.